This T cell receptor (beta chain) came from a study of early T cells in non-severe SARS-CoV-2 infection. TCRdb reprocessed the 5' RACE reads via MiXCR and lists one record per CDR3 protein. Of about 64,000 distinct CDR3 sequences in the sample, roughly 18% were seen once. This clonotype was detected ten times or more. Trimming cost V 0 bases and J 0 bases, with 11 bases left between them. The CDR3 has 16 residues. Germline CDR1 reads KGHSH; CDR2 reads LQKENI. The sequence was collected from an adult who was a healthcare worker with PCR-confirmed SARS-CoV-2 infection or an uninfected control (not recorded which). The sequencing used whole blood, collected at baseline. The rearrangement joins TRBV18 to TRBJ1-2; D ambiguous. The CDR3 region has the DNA TGTGCCAGCTCACCACCGAGCAGAACTACTAACTATGGCTACACCTTC. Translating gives CASSPPSRTTNYGYTF.